A selection of T cell receptor beta chains follows, all from one sample in a study of cytomegalovirus exposure and HLA in healthy donors. TCRdb's table, derived via immunoSEQ multiplex PCR, lists solely in-frame clones and lacks some. The data contain around 100,000 clones, under 90% of them singletons. Sequenced input: PBMCs. All receptors derive from a woman in her 70s in good health and CMV-seropositive. CDR3s include the opening cysteine and the closing phenylalanine or tryptophan.

j_gene: TRBJ2-3; v_gene: TRBV18; CDR3aa: CASSPPTSVADTQYF
j_gene: TRBJ1-1; v_gene: TRBV6-1; CDR3aa: CASSLTQGLNTEAFF
j_gene: TRBJ1-1; v_gene: TRBV11-3; CDR3aa: CASTPSGSNTEAFF
j_gene: TRBJ1-5; v_gene: TRBV19; CDR3aa: CASSMDTGPAGNQPQHF
j_gene: TRBJ1-5; v_gene: TRBV7-2; CDR3aa: CASSPGRGEPQHF
j_gene: TRBJ2-3; v_gene: TRBV11-2; CDR3aa: CASVSRDRDTQYF
j_gene: TRBJ2-1; v_gene: TRBV7-2; CDR3aa: CASSLVASGSLSLYEQFF
j_gene: TRBJ2-2; v_gene: TRBV7-3; CDR3aa: CASSSGGRVNTGELFF
j_gene: TRBJ2-1; v_gene: TRBV5-4; CDR3aa: CASSLSGGGVNEQFF
j_gene: TRBJ2-5; v_gene: TRBV11-3; CDR3aa: CASSYVRGGETQYF
j_gene: TRBJ2-2; v_gene: TRBV11-2; CDR3aa: CASSLGLDRASDTGELFF
j_gene: TRBJ1-5; v_gene: TRBV5-6; CDR3aa: CASSRAGGNQPQHF
j_gene: TRBJ1-1; v_gene: TRBV7-9; CDR3aa: CASSFGTQSTEAFF
j_gene: TRBJ2-5; v_gene: TRBV7-2; CDR3aa: CASSQRTSGSVRTQYF
j_gene: TRBJ2-5; v_gene: TRBV7-2; CDR3aa: CASSLVAASGSRQETQYF
j_gene: TRBJ1-1; v_gene: TRBV5-1; CDR3aa: CASSLVGRGLVTEAFF
j_gene: TRBJ2-7; v_gene: TRBV7-8; CDR3aa: CASSSDRGFSYEQYF
j_gene: TRBJ1-1; v_gene: TRBV5-5; CDR3aa: CASSLDMNTEAFF
j_gene: TRBJ2-7; v_gene: TRBV7-8; CDR3aa: CASTPVRAGGEQYF
j_gene: TRBJ2-6; v_gene: TRBV30; CDR3aa: CAWTGFHTGANVLTF
j_gene: TRBJ2-1; v_gene: TRBV5-1; CDR3aa: CASSQTGTSGKGEQFF
j_gene: TRBJ2-5; v_gene: TRBV11-2; CDR3aa: CASSSGRGGGTQYF
j_gene: TRBJ2-5; v_gene: TRBV6-1; CDR3aa: CASTSGGPQETQYF
j_gene: TRBJ2-5; v_gene: TRBV6-5; CDR3aa: CASSRGTGETQYF
j_gene: TRBJ1-1; v_gene: TRBV4-2; CDR3aa: CASSKGEGGNTEAFF
j_gene: TRBJ2-3; v_gene: TRBV5-1; CDR3aa: CASSLKTGGTDTQYF
j_gene: TRBJ1-2; v_gene: TRBV5-5; CDR3aa: CASSLRGGYGYTF
j_gene: TRBJ2-1; v_gene: TRBV25-1; CDR3aa: CASSDLGTGGNYNEQFF
j_gene: TRBJ2-1; v_gene: TRBV27; CDR3aa: CASSSWTSASNEQFF
j_gene: TRBJ2-7; v_gene: TRBV6-5; CDR3aa: CASTRTTPPHEQYF
j_gene: TRBJ2-1; v_gene: TRBV18; CDR3aa: CASSPINPSGTSGRAAVF
j_gene: TRBJ2-3; v_gene: TRBV7-2; CDR3aa: CASSQGDYITDTQYF
j_gene: TRBJ2-1; v_gene: TRBV28; CDR3aa: CASSFRRELAEQFF
j_gene: TRBJ1-1; v_gene: TRBV13; CDR3aa: CASSLVAGGTEAFF
j_gene: TRBJ2-1; v_gene: TRBV18; CDR3aa: CASSPGMGRENSNEQFF
j_gene: TRBJ2-2; v_gene: TRBV29-1; CDR3aa: CSAGNTGELFF
j_gene: TRBJ2-5; v_gene: TRBV11-2; CDR3aa: CASSAAGPGPGEQYF
j_gene: TRBJ2-2; v_gene: TRBV2; CDR3aa: CASSDGTTPNTGELFF
j_gene: TRBJ2-1; v_gene: TRBV7-9; CDR3aa: CASTLTSLAGVSEQFF
j_gene: TRBJ1-1; v_gene: TRBV7-9; CDR3aa: CASSPGQGNTEAFF
j_gene: TRBJ2-3; v_gene: TRBV30; CDR3aa: CACGNTGSGKDTQYF
j_gene: TRBJ2-2; v_gene: TRBV25-1; CDR3aa: CASSEGWTSGLTGELFF
j_gene: TRBJ2-1; v_gene: TRBV9; CDR3aa: CASSVGGAPRDEQFF
j_gene: TRBJ2-3; v_gene: TRBV7-9; CDR3aa: CASSRTGAGDVGTDTQYF
j_gene: TRBJ2-6; v_gene: TRBV30; CDR3aa: CATSRSGANVLTF
j_gene: TRBJ2-5; v_gene: TRBV5-1; CDR3aa: CASSSPTGVLETQYF
j_gene: TRBJ1-3; v_gene: TRBV4-2; CDR3aa: CASSRSQGERSGNTIYF
j_gene: TRBJ1-1; v_gene: TRBV4-1; CDR3aa: CASSPTGNTEAFF
j_gene: TRBJ1-5; v_gene: TRBV30; CDR3aa: CACDRGLNQPQHF
j_gene: TRBJ2-7; v_gene: TRBV18; CDR3aa: CASSPTSGRSHEQYF
j_gene: TRBJ2-3; v_gene: TRBV29-1; CDR3aa: CSGSPAGDPDTQYF
j_gene: TRBJ2-7; v_gene: TRBV6-1; CDR3aa: CASSETGVHEQYF
j_gene: TRBJ1-1; v_gene: TRBV7-9; CDR3aa: CSSSGGDSLPVF